A selection of T cell receptor beta chains follows, all from one sample in a study of blood T cells in healthy people across ages. TCRdb passed the 5' RACE reads through MiXCR, listing each CDR3 protein once. In the table there are some 760,000 distinct CDR3 sequences, 20% to 25% of which are singletons. A further study also used this sample, focusing on T cells of mothers and their children.

The material sequenced was blood. The receptors were sampled from a boy between 10 and 17 years old in good health. The CDR3 runs from the conserved cysteine through the conserved F or W. D genes are given only for firm matches. The listing skips clone size in some rows; elsewhere it reads once, few, many or a size class.

d_call j_call clone_size v_call cdr3_aa cdr3_nt
. TRBJ1-4 . TRBV4-2 CASSNEGGTPDEKLFF TGTGCCAGCAGCAACGAGGGCGGGACTCCCGATGAAAAACTGTTTTTT
. TRBJ2-1 . TRBV12-3/TRBV12-4 CASRGEYNEQFF TGTGCCAGCAGGGGGGAATACAATGAGCAGTTCTTC
. TRBJ1-3 . TRBV19 CASSTGGGSGNTIYF TGTGCCAGTAGTACCGGCGGGGGCTCTGGAAACACCATATATTTT
. TRBJ1-5 few TRBV2 CASSELGRSNQPQHF TGTGCCAGCAGTGAGTTAGGTCGCAGCAATCAGCCCCAGCATTTT
. TRBJ2-5 few TRBV20-1 CSARGNQETQYF TGCAGTGCTAGAGGCAACCAAGAGACCCAGTACTTC
. TRBJ1-1 few TRBV29-1 CSVDQGGNTEAFF TGCAGCGTTGATCAGGGAGGGAACACTGAAGCTTTCTTT
TRBD2 TRBJ2-5 few TRBV28 CASSFRRGDQETQYF TGTGCCAGCAGTTTTCGGCGGGGGGACCAAGAGACCCAGTACTTC
TRBD1 TRBJ2-7 few TRBV27 CASRWDRNSYEQYF TGTGCCAGCAGGTGGGACAGGAACTCCTACGAGCAGTACTTC
TRBD2 TRBJ2-2 . TRBV7-3 CASRPVAGGTGELFF TGTGCCAGCAGACCGGTAGCGGGAGGTACCGGGGAGCTGTTTTTT
. TRBJ1-6 . TRBV7-2 CASSSLGQSSYNSPLHF TGTGCCAGCAGCTCACTCGGACAGAGCTCCTATAATTCACCCCTCCACTTT
. TRBJ1-2 . TRBV29-1 CSLSIGGEGYTF TGCAGCCTATCGATCGGGGGGGAAGGCTACACCTTC
. TRBJ2-5 . TRBV10-3 CAISESILGGETQYF TGTGCCATCAGTGAGTCAATTCTGGGAGGCGAGACCCAGTACTTC
TRBD1 TRBJ2-2 . TRBV4-3 CASSQAQGAGELFF TGCGCCAGCAGCCAGGCCCAGGGGGCCGGGGAGCTGTTTTTT
. TRBJ2-3 many TRBV21-1 CASSDKISGDTQYF TGTGCCAGCAGTGACAAAATAAGTGGAGATACGCAGTATTTT
. TRBJ2-1 . TRBV5-8 CASSPGTFSTYNEQFF TGTGCCAGCAGCCCCGGGACCTTCAGCACCTACAATGAGCAGTTCTTC
TRBD1 TRBJ1-2 few TRBV5-1 CASSRDRSYGYTF TGCGCCAGCAGCCGGGACAGGAGCTATGGCTACACCTTC
. TRBJ2-4 . TRBV27 CASQGMGKNIQYF TGTGCCAGCCAGGGGATGGGGAAAAACATTCAGTACTTC
. TRBJ1-1 . TRBV4-2 CASSQAVRVETEAFF TGTGCCAGCAGCCAAGCGGTCAGAGTGGAAACTGAAGCTTTCTTT
. TRBJ1-4 few TRBV5-1 CASSPGQWNEKLFF TGCGCCAGCAGCCCAGGACAGTGGAATGAAAAACTGTTTTTT
. TRBJ2-1 few TRBV6-5 CASRRTGSYTEQFF TGTGCCAGCAGGAGAACAGGGTCCTACACTGAGCAGTTCTTC
. TRBJ2-3 few TRBV29-1 CSVRGQLSTDTQYF TGCAGCGTTCGAGGACAGTTGAGCACAGATACGCAGTATTTT
. TRBJ1-2 few TRBV28 CASSLSFGPPSTF TGTGCCAGCAGTTTATCCTTCGGGCCGCCAAGCACCTTC
TRBD2 TRBJ2-1 . TRBV3-1 CASSQDLAGGLGEQFF TGTGCCAGCAGCCAAGACCTAGCGGGAGGGCTTGGCGAGCAGTTCTTC
TRBD1 TRBJ2-3 . TRBV27 CASSIGTGYPDTQYF TGTGCCAGCAGTATAGGGACAGGGTACCCAGATACGCAGTATTTT
TRBD1 TRBJ2-1 few TRBV5-1 CASSLSGTVGFDEQFF TGCGCCAGCAGCTTGTCCGGGACAGTGGGTTTTGATGAGCAGTTCTTC
. TRBJ1-1 . TRBV9 CASSVGGRGATTEAFF TGTGCCAGCAGCGTGGGGGGGCGGGGGGCGACCACTGAAGCTTTCTTT
. TRBJ2-5 few TRBV5-1 CASSLEGVGHGETQYF TGCGCCAGCAGCTTGGAGGGAGTAGGGCACGGAGAGACCCAGTACTTC
. TRBJ2-5 . TRBV5-5 CASSPDGPHQETQYF TGTGCCAGCAGCCCCGATGGGCCTCACCAAGAGACCCAGTACTTC
. TRBJ1-5 . TRBV19 CASSMGGYNQPQHF TGTGCCAGTAGTATGGGAGGGTACAATCAGCCCCAGCATTTT
TRBD2 TRBJ2-5 . TRBV20-1 CSARGTRGDETQYF TGCAGTGCTAGAGGGACTAGAGGCGATGAGACCCAGTACTTC
. TRBJ1-1 . TRBV7-2 CASSLVTEAFF TGTGCCAGCAGCTTAGTGACTGAAGCTTTCTTT
TRBD1 TRBJ2-1 . TRBV12-3/TRBV12-4 CASRTGAPYNEQFF TGTGCCAGCAGGACAGGGGCACCCTACAATGAGCAGTTCTTC
TRBD1 TRBJ2-5 . TRBV28 CASSRAGQVAYGQYF TGTGCCAGCAGTCGGGCGGGACAGGTGGCCTACGGGCAGTACTTC
TRBD2 TRBJ2-3 few TRBV12-3/TRBV12-4 CASSLLTGTSIMGTDTQYF TGTGCCAGCAGTTTACTAACCGGGACTAGCATAATGGGAACGGATACGCAGTATTTT
TRBD1 TRBJ2-5 few TRBV7-9 CASSLTPGTGSQETQYF TGTGCCAGCAGCTTAACCCCCGGGACAGGGTCCCAAGAGACCCAGTACTTC
. TRBJ2-5 few TRBV7-2 CASSFHRDFETEETQYF TGTGCCAGCAGCTTCCACCGGGACTTTGAAACTGAAGAGACCCAGTACTTC
. TRBJ1-1 . TRBV6-5 CASSYGGVEPTEAFF TGTGCCAGCAGTTACGGAGGAGTTGAGCCCACTGAAGCTTTCTTT
TRBD1 TRBJ1-6 few TRBV5-1 CASSTTPGTGGNSPLRF TGCGCCAGCAGCACAACTCCCGGGACAGGTGGTAATTCACCCCTCCGCTTT
TRBD2 TRBJ2-7 . TRBV12-3/TRBV12-4 CASSGSGSWYEQYF TGTGCCAGCAGTGGAAGCGGGAGTTGGTACGAGCAGTACTTC